This TCR beta chain stems from a study of blood T cell repertoires in COVID-19. Per germline, CDR1 SGHRS and CDR2 YFSETQ. The CDR3 sequence is 15 residues long. The V gene end was trimmed by 2 bases and the J gene end by 4 bases; junction bases not matched to a gene: 6. Original methodology: Researchers report that nucleated cell counts were estimated from reference gene primer amplification. The method was immunoSEQ multiplex PCR; TCRdb's version includes in-frame clones alone and lacks a portion of them. V, J and clone size reflect that table, while D and trimming were determined from the DNA. The table records over 250,000 clones, 90% of them present only once.

Sequencing was performed on PBMCs or T cells enriched from blood (not recorded which). V is TRBV5-1 and J is TRBJ2-7, with 10 bases fitting TRBD2. The TCR comes from a woman younger than 45 who had recovered from COVID-19. CDR3 protein: CASSLRTSGPYEQYF. The DNA for the CDR3 is TGCGCCAGCAGCTTAAGGACTAGCGGACCTTACGAGCAGTACTTC.